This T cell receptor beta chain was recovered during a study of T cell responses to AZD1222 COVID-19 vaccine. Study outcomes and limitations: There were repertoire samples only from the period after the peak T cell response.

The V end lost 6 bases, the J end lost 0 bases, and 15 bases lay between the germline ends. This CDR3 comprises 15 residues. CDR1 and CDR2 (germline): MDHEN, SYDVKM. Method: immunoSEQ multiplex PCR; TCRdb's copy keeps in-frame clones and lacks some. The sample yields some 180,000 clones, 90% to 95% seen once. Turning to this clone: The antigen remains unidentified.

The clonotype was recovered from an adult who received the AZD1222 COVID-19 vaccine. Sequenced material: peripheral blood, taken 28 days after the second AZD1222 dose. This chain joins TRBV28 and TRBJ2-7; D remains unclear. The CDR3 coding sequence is TGTGCCAGCAGGCCCACTGCCGTGCACTCCTACGAGCAGTACTTC. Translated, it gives CASRPTAVHSYEQYF.